The clone carrying this TCR beta chain occurred a few times. The CDR3 contains 13 residues. V shed 6 bases and J 7 bases; nucleotides not matched to a gene: 9. Looked up from germline, CDR1 is MNHNS and CDR2 is SASEGT. This record belongs to a study of blood T cell repertoires in COVID-19. For the study at large: COVID-19 samples collected from the United States, Italy and Spain covered acute and convalescent phases. T cells, B-cell-depleted T cells, or PBMCs supplied cDNA or gDNA.

Produced via immunoSEQ multiplex PCR; TCRdb's table is partial and in-frame only. The sample has 160,000 or so clones, about 90% seen once; the top ten hold 2.5% to 3%. The receptor's source is a man aged 55 to 70 with acute or convalescent COVID-19. V usage is TRBV6-1 and J usage is TRBJ2-7, with TRBD2 identical over 7 bases. Sequenced input: peripheral blood. The CDR3 DNA sequence: TGTGCCAGCAGCGGACTAGGGGTTTGGGAGCAGTACTTC. Protein product: CASSGLGVWEQYF.